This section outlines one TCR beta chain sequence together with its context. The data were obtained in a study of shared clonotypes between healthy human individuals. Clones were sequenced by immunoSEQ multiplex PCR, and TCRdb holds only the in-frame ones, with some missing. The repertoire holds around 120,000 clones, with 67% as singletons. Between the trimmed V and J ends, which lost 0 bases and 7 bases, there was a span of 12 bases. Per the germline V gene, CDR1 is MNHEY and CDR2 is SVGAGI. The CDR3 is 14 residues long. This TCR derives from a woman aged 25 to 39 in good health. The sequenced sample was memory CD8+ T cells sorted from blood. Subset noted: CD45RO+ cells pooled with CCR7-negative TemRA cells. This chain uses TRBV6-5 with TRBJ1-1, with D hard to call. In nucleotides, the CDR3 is TGTGCCAGCAGTTACTCGTTTTGGGGAGGTGAAGCTTTCTTT. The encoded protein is CASSYSFWGGEAFF.